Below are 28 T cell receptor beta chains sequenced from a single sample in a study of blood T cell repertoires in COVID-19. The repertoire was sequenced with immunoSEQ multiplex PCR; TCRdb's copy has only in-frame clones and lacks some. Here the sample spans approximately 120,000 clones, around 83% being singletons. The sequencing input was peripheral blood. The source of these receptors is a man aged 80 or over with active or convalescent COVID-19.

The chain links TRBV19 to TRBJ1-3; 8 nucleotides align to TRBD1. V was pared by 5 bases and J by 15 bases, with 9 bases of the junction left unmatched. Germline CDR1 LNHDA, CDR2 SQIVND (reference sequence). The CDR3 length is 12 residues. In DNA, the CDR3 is TGTGCCAGTAGTGTACAGGGGGGCCTGAGATATTTT. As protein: CASSVQGGLRYF.

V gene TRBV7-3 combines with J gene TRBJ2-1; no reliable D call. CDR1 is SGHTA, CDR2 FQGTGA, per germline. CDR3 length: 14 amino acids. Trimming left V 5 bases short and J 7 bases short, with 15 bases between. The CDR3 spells CASSQDFSRNEQFF. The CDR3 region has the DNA TGTGCCAGCAGCCAAGACTTTTCGAGAAATGAGCAGTTCTTC.

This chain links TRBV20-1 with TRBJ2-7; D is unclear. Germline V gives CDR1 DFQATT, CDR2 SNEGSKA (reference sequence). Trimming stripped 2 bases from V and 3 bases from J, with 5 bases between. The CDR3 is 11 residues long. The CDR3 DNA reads TGCAGTGCTAGACAGGACTACGAGCAGTACTTC. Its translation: CSARQDYEQYF.

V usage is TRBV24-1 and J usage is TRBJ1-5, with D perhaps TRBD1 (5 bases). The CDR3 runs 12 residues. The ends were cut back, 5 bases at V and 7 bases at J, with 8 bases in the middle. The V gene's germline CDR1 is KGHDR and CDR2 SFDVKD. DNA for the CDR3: TGTGCCACCAGTGCGGGGGGACAGCCCCAGCATTTT. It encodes CATSAGGQPQHF.

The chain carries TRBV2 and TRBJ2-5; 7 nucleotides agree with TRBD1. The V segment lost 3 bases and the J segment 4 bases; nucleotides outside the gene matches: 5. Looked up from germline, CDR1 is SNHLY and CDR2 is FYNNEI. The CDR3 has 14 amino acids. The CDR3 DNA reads TGTGCCAGCAGTGATCCCACAGGGGTAGAGACCCAGTACTTC. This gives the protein CASSDPTGVETQYF.

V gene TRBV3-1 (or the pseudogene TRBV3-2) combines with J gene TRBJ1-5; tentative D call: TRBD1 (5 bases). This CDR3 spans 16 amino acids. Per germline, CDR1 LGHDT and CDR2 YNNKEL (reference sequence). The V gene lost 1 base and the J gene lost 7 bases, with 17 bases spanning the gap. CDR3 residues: CASSQGPGEGYQPQHF. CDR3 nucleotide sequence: TGTGCCAGCAGCCAAGGACCGGGGGAAGGGTACCAGCCCCAGCATTTT.

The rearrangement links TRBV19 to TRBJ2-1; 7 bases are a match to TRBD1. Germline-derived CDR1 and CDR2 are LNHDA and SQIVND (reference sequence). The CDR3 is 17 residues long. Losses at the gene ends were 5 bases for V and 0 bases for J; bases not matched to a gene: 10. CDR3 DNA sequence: TGTGCCAGTAGTCCACTCAGGACAGGCAACTCCTACAATGAGCAGTTCTTC. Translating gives CASSPLRTGNSYNEQFF.

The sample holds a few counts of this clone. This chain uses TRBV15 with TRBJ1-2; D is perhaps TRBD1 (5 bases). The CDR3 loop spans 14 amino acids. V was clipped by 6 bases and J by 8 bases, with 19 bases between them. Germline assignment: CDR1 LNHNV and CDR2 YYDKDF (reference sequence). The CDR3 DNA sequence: TGTGCCACCAGTCTTCAGGGCACCGCTTCAGGCTACACCTTC. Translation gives CATSLQGTASGYTF.

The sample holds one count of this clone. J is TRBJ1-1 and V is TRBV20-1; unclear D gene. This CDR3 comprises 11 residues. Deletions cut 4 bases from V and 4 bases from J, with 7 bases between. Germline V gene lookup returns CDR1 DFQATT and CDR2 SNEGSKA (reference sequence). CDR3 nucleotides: TGCAGTGCTACGGGAGTCACTGAAGCTTTCTTT. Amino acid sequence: CSATGVTEAFF.

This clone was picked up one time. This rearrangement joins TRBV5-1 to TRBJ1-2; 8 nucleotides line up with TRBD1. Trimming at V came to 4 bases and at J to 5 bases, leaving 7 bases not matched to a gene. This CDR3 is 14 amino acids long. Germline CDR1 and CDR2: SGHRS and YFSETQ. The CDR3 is CASSVGQGGYGYTF. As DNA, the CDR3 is TGCGCCAGCAGCGTCGGACAGGGAGGGTATGGCTACACCTTC.

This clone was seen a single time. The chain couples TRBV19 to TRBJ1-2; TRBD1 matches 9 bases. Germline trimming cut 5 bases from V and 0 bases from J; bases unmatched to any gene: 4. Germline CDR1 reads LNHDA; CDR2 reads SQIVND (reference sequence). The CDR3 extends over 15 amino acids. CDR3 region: CASSSRTGANYGYTF. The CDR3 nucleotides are TGTGCCAGTAGTTCCCGGACAGGGGCTAACTATGGCTACACCTTC.

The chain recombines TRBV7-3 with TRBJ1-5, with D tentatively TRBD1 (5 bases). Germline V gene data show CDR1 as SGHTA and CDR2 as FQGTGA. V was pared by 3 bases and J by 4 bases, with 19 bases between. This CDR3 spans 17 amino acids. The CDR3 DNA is TGTGCCAGCAGCTTTAGTCGGGGGTCAGAAGATAATCAGCCCCAGCATTTT. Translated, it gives CASSFSRGSEDNQPQHF.

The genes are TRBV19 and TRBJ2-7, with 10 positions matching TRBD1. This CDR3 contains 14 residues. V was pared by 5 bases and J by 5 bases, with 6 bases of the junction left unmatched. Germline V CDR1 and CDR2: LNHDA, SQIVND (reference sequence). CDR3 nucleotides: TGTGCCAGTAGTCTTGGGACAGGGGTCGACGAGCAGTACTTC. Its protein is CASSLGTGVDEQYF.

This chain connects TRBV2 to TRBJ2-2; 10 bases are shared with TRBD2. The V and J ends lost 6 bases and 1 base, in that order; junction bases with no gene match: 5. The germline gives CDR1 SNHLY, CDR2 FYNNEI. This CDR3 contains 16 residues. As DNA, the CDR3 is TGTGCCAGCAGGGGGCTAGCGGGGGAGAACACCGGGGAGCTGTTTTTT. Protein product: CASRGLAGENTGELFF.

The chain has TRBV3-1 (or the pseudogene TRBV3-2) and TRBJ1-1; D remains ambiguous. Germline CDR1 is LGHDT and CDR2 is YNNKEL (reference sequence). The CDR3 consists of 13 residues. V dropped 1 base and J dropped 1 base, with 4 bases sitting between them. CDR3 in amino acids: CASSQAGNTEAFF. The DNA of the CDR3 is TGTGCCAGCAGCCAAGCCGGGAACACTGAAGCTTTCTTT.

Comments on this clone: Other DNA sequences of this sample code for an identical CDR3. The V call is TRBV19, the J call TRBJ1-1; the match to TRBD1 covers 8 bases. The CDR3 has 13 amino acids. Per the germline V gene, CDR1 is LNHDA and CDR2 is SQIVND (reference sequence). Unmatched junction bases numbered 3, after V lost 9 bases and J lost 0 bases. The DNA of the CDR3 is TGTGCCAGCAGGGGGCAAGTGAACACTGAAGCTTTCTTT. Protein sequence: CASRGQVNTEAFF.

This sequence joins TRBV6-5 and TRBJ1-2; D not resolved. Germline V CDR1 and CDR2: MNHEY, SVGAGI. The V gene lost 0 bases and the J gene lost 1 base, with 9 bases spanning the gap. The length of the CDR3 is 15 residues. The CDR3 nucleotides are TGTGCCAGCAGTTACTCTGGTCCCAGTAACTATGGCTACACCTTC. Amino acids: CASSYSGPSNYGYTF.

This CDR3 is CASSVNAGPKYF. The CDR3 DNA follows: TGTGCCAGCAGCGTGAACGCGGGACCGAAGTACTTC. The chain carries TRBV7-9 and TRBJ2-4; tentatively, D is TRBD2 (6 bases). Trimming took off 5 bases at V and 14 bases at J, with 16 bases between the two ends. This CDR3 is built from 12 residues. Germline values: CDR1 SEHNR, CDR2 FQNEAQ (reference sequence).

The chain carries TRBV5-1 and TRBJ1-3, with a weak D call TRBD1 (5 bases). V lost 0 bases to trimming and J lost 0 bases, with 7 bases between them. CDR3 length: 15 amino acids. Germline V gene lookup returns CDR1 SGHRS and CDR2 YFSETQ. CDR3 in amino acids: CASSLGQNSGNTIYF. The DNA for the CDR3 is TGCGCCAGCAGCTTGGGACAGAACTCTGGAAACACCATATATTTT.

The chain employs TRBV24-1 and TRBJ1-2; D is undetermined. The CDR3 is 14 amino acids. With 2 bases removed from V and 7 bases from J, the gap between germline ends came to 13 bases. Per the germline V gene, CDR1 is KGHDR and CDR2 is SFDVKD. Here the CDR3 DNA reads TGTGCCACCAGTGATTCGACCGCTCGGGGTGGCTACACCTTC. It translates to CATSDSTARGGYTF.

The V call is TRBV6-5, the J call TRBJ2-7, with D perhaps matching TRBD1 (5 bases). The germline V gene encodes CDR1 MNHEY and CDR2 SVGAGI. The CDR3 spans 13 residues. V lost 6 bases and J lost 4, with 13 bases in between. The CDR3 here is CASRDQTAYEQYF. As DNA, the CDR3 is TGTGCCAGCAGGGACCAGACAGCTTACGAGCAGTACTTC.

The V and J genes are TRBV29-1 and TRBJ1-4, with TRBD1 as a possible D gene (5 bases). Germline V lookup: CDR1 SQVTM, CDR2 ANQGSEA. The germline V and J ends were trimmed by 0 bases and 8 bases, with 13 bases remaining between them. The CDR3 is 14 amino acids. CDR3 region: CSVEDQGAREKLFF. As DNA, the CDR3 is TGCAGCGTTGAAGATCAAGGGGCTCGGGAAAAACTGTTTTTT.

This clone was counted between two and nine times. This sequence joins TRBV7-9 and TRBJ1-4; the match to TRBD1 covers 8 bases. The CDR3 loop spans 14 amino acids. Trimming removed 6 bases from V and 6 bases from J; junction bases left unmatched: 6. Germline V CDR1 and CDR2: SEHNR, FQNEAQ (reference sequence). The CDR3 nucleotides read TGTGCCAGCAGGACGGACAGGGTCGATGAAAAACTGTTTTTT. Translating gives CASRTDRVDEKLFF.

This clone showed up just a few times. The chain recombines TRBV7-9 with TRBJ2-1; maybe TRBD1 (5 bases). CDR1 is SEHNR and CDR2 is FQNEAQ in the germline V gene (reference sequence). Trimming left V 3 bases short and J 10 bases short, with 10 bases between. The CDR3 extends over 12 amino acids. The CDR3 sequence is CASSLQGWEQFF. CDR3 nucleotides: TGTGCCAGCAGCTTGCAGGGCTGGGAGCAGTTCTTC.

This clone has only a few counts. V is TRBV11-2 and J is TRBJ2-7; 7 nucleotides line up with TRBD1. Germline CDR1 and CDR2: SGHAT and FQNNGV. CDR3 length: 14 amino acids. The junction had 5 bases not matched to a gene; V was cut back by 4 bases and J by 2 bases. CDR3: CASSSIDRAYEQYF. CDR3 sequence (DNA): TGTGCCAGCAGCTCGATAGACAGGGCCTACGAGCAGTACTTC.

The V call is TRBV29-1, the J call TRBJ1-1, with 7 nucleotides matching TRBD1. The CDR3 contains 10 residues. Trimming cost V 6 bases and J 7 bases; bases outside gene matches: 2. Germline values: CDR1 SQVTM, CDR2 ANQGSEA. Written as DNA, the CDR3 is TGCAGCGTGGGACAGCTTGAAGCTTTCTTT. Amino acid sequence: CSVGQLEAFF.

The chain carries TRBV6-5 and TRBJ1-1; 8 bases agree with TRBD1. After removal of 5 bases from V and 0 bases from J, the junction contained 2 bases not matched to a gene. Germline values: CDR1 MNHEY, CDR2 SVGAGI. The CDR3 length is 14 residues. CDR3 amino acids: CASSRTGLNTEAFF. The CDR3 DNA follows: TGTGCCAGCAGTCGGACAGGGTTGAACACTGAAGCTTTCTTT.

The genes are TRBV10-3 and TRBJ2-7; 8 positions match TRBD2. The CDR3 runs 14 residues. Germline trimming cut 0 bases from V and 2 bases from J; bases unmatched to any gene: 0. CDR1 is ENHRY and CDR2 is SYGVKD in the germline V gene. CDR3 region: CAISESAGAYEQYF. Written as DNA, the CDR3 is TGTGCCATCAGTGAGTCAGCGGGGGCCTACGAGCAGTACTTC.